This T cell receptor beta chain was observed in a study of blood T cell repertoires in COVID-19. Study in general: Nucleic acid was either cDNA or gDNA, and it came from T cells, B-cell-depleted T cells, or PBMCs.

TCRdb's table, derived via immunoSEQ multiplex PCR, lists solely in-frame clones and lacks some. Counted here are 490,000 or so clones, roughly nine tenths occurring once; the ten biggest clones make up 8.3%. The CDR3 length is 17 residues. The J segment lost 1 base and the V segment lost 5 bases, leaving 11 bases of the junction unmatched. The germline V gene has CDR1 SEHNR and CDR2 FQNEAQ (reference sequence). This receptor was identified in a woman aged 55 to 70 who had recovered from COVID-19. The V call is TRBV7-9, the J call TRBJ1-1; 9 bases line up with TRBD1. The sample comprised PBMCs or T cells enriched from blood (not recorded which). The DNA of the CDR3 is TGTGCCAGCAGCCGCCCAACAGGGGGCTTAGGGAACACTGAAGCTTTCTTT. It yields the protein CASSRPTGGLGNTEAFF.